This T cell receptor beta chain comes out of a study of cytomegalovirus exposure and HLA in healthy donors. Points from the study as a whole: A further, later analysis showed that HLA-associated TCR beta chains (compared with equally common others) were more clonally expanded. In vitro confirmation showed three CMV-associated chains to be CMV antigen specific.

In regard to this clone: Its antigen is undetermined.

J lost 6 bases, V lost 4 bases, and 5 bases had no gene match. CDR3 size: 15 residues. Germline-derived CDR1 and CDR2 are SGHRS and YFSETQ. The PCR contained 60 Vbeta and 13 Jbeta primers. Assay used: immunoSEQ multiplex PCR; TCRdb lists only in-frame clones, some missing. The sample contains about 190,000 clones, around 77% of which appear only once. Donors sampled were nominally healthy, though unrecorded immune exposures were likely. The sample was PBMCs. The sequence was obtained from a woman under 30 in good health and CMV-seronegative. J is TRBJ2-1 and V is TRBV5-1; TRBD1 aligns across 12 bases. The CDR3 is CASSLGTGGLNEQFF. As DNA, the CDR3 is TGCGCCAGCAGCCTAGGGACAGGGGGCCTCAATGAGCAGTTCTTC.